A selection of T cell receptor beta chains follows, all from one sample in a study of vaccination effects on CD4 cells after COVID-19. Sequenced by immunoSEQ multiplex PCR; TCRdb stores in-frame clones only, minus some. The table shows approximately 19,000 clones, with less than 85% occurring only once. These receptors have no identified antigens. This specimen was CD4+ T cells from PBMCs cultured with a peptide pool, taken before COVID-19 vaccination. The receptor set was obtained from a human donor who had a prior SARS-CoV-2 infection. CDR3s include the opening cysteine and the closing phenylalanine or tryptophan. The D gene is left open where the match is weak. Not every row has a clone size; where given, it reads once, few, many or a size class.

clone_size d_call j_call v_call cdr3_aa cdr3_nt
NA NA TRBJ2-7 TRBV15 CATSRGRDTSYEQYF TGTGCCACCAGCAGAGGCCGGGACACCTCCTACGAGCAGTACTTC
few NA TRBJ2-7 TRBV7-6 CASSLESRGRGHEQYF TGTGCCAGCAGCTTAGAATCCCGGGGTAGAGGACACGAGCAGTACTTC
NA NA TRBJ1-1 TRBV5-8 CASPTARQDQGGSTEAFF TGTGCCAGCCCGACAGCCCGCCAGGACCAAGGGGGAAGTACTGAAGCTTTCTTT
few NA TRBJ1-5 TRBV7-8 CASSPRSGPQHF TGTGCCAGCAGCCCACGATCTGGGCCCCAGCATTTT
NA NA TRBJ2-1 TRBV4-2 CASSQDFIPQEHNEQFF TGTGCCAGCAGCCAAGATTTCATCCCTCAGGAGCACAATGAGCAGTTCTTC
NA NA TRBJ2-3 TRBV5-1 CASSLGRGTSTDTQYF TGCGCCAGCAGCCTAGGGCGGGGTACTAGCACAGATACGCAGTATTTT
NA TRBD2 TRBJ2-5 TRBV9 CASSATSVKETQYF TGTGCCAGCAGCGCCACTAGCGTTAAAGAGACCCAGTACTTC
NA TRBD2 TRBJ2-7 TRBV2 CASSLSGNLGEQYF TGTGCCAGCAGTTTGAGCGGGAATCTGGGCGAGCAGTACTTC
NA NA TRBJ1-1 TRBV5-1 CASSLYPNTEAFF TGCGCCAGCAGCTTGTACCCGAACACTGAAGCTTTCTTT
NA NA TRBJ2-5 TRBV6-1 CASSEWLEETQYF TGTGCCAGCAGTGAATGGCTGGAAGAGACCCAGTACTTC
NA NA TRBJ2-1 TRBV4-2 CASSQVFSSYNEQFF TGTGCCAGCAGCCAAGTTTTTAGTTCCTACAATGAGCAGTTCTTC
NA NA TRBJ2-3 TRBV25-1 CASSEKVRGPSTDTQYF TGTGCCAGCAGTGAAAAGGTCAGGGGCCCCAGCACAGATACGCAGTATTTT
NA TRBD2 TRBJ2-7 TRBV7-2 CASSLAAGGYEQYF TGTGCCAGCAGCTTAGCAGCGGGGGGCTACGAGCAGTACTTC